This TCR beta chain appears in the sequencing data of a study of OX40 agonist ivuxolimab in advanced cancers. Background on the study: The patients' treatment was ivuxolimab, an agonistic anti-OX40 (CD134) antibody.

General study points: Among some nonresponders, normalized T-cell clonal expansion was also low.

TCRdb's table, derived via immunoSEQ multiplex PCR, lists solely in-frame clones and lacks some. The sample consists of approximately 86,000 clones, roughly 90% of them appearing once. Details on this clone: Its specificity is unknown.

The CDR3 extends over 15 amino acids. From germline, CDR1 is LGHNA and CDR2 YNFKEQ. Unmatched junction bases numbered 3, after V lost 1 base and J lost 2 bases. The TCR comes from an adult with an advanced solid tumor such as melanoma, head and neck, liver or kidney cancer. The sequences come from CD4+ or CD8+ T cells sorted from blood, collected in a trial of the OX40 agonist ivuxolimab. The rearrangement uses TRBV4-2 and TRBJ2-5; 8 nucleotides agree with TRBD1. The CDR3 DNA follows: TGTGCCAGCAGCCAAGTTACAGGGGGTCAAGAGACCCAGTACTTC. Amino acids: CASSQVTGGQETQYF.